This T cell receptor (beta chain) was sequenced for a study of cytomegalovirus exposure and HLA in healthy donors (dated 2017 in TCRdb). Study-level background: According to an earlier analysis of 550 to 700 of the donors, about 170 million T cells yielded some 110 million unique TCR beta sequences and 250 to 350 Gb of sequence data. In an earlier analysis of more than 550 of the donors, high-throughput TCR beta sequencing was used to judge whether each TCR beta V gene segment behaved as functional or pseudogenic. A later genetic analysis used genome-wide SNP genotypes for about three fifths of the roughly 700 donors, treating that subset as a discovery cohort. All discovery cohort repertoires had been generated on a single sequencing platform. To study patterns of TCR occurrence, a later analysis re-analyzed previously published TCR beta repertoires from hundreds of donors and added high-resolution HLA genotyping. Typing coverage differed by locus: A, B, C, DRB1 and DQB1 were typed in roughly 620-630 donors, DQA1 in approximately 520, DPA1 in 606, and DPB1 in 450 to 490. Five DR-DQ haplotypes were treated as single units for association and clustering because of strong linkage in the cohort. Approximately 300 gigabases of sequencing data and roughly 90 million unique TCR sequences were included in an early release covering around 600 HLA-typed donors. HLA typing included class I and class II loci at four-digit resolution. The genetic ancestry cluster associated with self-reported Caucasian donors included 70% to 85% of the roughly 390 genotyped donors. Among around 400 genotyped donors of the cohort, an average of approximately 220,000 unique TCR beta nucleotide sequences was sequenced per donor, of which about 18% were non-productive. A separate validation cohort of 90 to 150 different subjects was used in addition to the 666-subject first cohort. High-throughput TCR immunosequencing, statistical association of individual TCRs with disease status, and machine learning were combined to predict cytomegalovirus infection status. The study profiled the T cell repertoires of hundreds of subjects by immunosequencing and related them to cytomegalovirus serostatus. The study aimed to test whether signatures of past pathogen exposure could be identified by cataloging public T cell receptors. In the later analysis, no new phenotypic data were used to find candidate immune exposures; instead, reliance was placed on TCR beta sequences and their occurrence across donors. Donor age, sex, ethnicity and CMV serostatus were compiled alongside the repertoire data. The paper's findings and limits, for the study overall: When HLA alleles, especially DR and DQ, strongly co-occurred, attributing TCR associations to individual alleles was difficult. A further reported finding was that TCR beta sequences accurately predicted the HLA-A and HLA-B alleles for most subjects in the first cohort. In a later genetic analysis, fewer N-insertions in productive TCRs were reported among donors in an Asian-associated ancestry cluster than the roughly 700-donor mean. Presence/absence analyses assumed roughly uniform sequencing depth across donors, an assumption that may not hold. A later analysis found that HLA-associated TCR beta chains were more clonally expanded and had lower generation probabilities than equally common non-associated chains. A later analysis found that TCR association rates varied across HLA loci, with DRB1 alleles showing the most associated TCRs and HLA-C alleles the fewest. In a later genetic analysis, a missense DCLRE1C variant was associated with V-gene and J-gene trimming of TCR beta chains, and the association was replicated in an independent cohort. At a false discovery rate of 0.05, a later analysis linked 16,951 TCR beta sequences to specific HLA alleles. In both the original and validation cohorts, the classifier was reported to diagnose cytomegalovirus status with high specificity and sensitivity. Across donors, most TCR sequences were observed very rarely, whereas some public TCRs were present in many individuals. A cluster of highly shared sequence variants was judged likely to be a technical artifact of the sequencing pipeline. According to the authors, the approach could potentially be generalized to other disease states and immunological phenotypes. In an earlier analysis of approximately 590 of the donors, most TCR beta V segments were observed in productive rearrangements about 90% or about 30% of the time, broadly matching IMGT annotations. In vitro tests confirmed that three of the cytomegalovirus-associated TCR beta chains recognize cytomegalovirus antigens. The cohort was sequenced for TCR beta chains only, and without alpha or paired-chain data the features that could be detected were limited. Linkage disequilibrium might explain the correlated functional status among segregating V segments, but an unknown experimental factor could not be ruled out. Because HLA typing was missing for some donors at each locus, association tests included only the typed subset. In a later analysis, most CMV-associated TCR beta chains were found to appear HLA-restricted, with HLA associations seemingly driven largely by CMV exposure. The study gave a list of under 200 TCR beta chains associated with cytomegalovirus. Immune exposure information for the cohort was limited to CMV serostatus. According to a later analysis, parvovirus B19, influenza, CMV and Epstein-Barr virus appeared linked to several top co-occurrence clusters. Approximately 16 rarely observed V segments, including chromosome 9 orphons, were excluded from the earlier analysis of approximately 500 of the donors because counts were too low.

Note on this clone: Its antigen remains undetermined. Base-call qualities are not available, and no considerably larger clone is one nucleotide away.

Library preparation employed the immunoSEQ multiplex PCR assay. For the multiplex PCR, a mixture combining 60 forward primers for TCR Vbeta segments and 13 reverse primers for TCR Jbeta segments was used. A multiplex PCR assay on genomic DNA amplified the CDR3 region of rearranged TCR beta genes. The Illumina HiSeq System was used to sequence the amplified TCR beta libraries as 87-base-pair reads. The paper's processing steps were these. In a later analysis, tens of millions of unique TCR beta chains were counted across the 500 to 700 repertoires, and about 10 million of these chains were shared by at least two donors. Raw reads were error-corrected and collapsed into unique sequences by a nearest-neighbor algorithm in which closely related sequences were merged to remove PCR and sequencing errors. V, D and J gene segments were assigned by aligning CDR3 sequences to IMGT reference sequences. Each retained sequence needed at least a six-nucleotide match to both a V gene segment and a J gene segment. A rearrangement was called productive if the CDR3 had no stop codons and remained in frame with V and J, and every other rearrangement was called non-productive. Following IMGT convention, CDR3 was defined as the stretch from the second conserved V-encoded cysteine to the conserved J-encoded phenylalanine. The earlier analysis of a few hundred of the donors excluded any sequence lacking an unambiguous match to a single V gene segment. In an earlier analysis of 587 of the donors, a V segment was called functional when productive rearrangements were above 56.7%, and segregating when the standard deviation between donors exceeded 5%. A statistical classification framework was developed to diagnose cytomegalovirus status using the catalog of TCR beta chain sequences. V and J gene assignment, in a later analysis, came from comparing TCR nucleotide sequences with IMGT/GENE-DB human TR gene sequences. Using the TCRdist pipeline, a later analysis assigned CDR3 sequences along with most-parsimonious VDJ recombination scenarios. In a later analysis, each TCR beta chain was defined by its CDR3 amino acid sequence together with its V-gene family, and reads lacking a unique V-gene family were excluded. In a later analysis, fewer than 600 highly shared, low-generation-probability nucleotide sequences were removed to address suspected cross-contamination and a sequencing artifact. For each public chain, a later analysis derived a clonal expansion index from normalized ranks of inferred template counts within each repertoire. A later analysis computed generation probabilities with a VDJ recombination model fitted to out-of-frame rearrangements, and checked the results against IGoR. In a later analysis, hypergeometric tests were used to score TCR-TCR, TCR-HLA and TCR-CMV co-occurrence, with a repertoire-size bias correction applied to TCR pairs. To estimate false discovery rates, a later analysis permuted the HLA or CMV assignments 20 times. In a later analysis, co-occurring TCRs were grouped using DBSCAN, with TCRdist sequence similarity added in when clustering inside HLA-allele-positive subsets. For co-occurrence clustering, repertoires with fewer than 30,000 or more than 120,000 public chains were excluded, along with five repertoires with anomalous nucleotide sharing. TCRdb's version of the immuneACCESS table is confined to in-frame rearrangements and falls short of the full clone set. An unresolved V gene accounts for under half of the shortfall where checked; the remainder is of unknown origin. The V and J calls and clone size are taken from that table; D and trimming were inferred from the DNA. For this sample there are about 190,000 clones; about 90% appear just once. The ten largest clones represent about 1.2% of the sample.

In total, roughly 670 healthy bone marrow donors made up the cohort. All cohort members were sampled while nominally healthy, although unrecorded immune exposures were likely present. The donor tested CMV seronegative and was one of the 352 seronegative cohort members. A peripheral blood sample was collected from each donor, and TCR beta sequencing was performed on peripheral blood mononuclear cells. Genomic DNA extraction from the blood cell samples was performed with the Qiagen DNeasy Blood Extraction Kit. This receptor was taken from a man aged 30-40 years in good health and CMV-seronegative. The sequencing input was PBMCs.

For the CDR3, the sequence is CASSRTDNYGYTF. The DNA sequence follows: TGTGCCAGCAGTCGGACAGATAACTATGGCTACACCTTC. The chain is assembled from TRBV28 and TRBJ1-2; TRBD1 is perhaps the D gene, given 6 matching bases. The V and J ends are trimmed by 5 bases and 1 base, leaving 8 bases between them. Per the germline V gene, MDHEN is the CDR1 and SYDVKM is the CDR2. Its CDR3 holds 13 amino acids, cysteine through phenylalanine. Just CDR3 DNA is preserved here, 39 bases in frame from base 1.